This entry is about one TCR beta chain. Germline CDR1 SGHAT, CDR2 FQNNGV. This CDR3 has 15 amino acids. The data stem from a study of T cell clusters in autoimmune cytopenias. TRB was amplified from roughly 0.25 ug of peripheral blood genomic DNA per sample. TRB was amplified by touch-down multiplex PCR, primer pools A and B combined. Following a re-call of the multiplex PCR reads, TCRdb has one entry per CDR3 protein and lacks DNA. The sample's table shows under 7,500 distinct CDR3 sequences. V is TRBV11-2 and J is TRBJ2-2; TCRdb selects TRBD1, and the lack of DNA leaves this call unchecked. Specimen: peripheral blood. The receptor comes from a human donor with an autoimmune cytopenia or autoimmune hepatitis (not recorded which). The CDR3 spells CASSPGTGVTGELFF.